This TCR beta chain is from a study of T cell responses to AZD1222 COVID-19 vaccine. Findings of the study overall: Spike-specific TCR breadth rose after two AZD1222 doses, and depth rose as well. Repertoire sampling happened only post peak T cell response. Only a handful of people who got AZD1222 tested seropositive at baseline. Females made up more of the donors, who were largely white British, and clonal diversity may have come out too low.

On this clone itself: Its antigen remains unknown.

J gave up 5 bases and V 5 bases, and 8 bases lay outside the gene matches. Germline CDR1 reads SEHNR; CDR2 reads FQNEAQ (reference sequence). This CDR3 is 17 amino acids long. Assay used: immunoSEQ multiplex PCR; TCRdb lists only in-frame clones, some missing. The sample has 75,000 to 100,000 clones; approximately 91% are singletons. The J gene is TRBJ2-5, the V gene TRBV7-9, with TRBD2 matching 16 bases. Sequenced material: peripheral blood, taken on day 0 of AZD1222 vaccination. The sequence derives from an adult in good health. The CDR3 loop reads CASSRGTSGRVGETQYF. CDR3 coding DNA: TGTGCCAGCAGCCGAGGGACTAGCGGGAGGGTCGGGGAGACCCAGTACTTC.